This paragraph reports one TCR beta chain. Data came from immunoSEQ multiplex PCR; TCRdb stores just in-frame clones and leaves some out. The sample contains 150,000 or so clones, around 88% of which appear only once. The entry originates in a study of control samples from healthy donors and cancer patients. The receptor comes from a man aged 18-30 years in good health. Sequenced sample: blood.

The CDR3 protein is CAISAGPRNEKLFF. For the CDR3, the DNA is TGTGCCATCAGTGCCGGCCCCCGAAATGAAAAACTGTTTTTT. The V call is TRBV10-3, the J call TRBJ1-4, with D unresolved. Deletions cut 4 bases from V and 5 bases from J, with 11 bases between. In germline, CDR1 is ENHRY, CDR2 SYGVKD. There are 14 residues in the CDR3.